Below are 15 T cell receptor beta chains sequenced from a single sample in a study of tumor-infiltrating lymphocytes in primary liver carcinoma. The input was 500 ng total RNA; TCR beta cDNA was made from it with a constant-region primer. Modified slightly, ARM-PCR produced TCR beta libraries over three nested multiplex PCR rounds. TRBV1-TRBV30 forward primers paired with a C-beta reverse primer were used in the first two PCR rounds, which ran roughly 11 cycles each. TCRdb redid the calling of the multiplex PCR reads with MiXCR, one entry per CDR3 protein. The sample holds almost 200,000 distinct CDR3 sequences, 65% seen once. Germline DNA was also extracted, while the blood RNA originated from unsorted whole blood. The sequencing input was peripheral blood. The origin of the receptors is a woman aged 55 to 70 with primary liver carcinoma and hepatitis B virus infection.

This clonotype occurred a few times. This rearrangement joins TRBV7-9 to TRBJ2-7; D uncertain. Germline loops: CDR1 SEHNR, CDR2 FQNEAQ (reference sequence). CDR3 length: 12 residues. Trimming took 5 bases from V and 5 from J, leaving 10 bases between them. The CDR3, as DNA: TGTGCCAGCAGCCGTCCACTACACGAGCAGTACTTC. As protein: CASSRPLHEQYF.

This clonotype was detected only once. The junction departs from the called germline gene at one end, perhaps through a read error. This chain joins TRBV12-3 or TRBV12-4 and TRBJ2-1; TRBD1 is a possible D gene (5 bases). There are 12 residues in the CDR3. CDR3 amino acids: CASGHEDNEQLF. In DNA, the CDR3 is TGTGCCAGCGGACATGAGGACAATGAGCAGCTCTTC.

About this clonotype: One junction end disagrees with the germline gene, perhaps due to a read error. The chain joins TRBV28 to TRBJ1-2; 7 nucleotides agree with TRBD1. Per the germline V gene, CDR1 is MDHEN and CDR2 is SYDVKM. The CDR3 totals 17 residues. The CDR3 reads CTSSSPSADRVFYGYTF. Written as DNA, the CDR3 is TGTACCAGCAGTTCGCCCAGTGCAGACAGGGTGTTCTATGGCTACACCTTC.

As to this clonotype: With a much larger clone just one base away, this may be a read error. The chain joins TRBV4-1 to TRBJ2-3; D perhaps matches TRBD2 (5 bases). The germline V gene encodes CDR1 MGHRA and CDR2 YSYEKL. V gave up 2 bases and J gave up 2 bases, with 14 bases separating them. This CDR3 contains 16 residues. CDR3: CASSQSLNSDTDTQYF. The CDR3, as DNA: TGCGCCAGCAGCCAAAGCCTGAATAGCGACACAGATACGCAGTATTTT.

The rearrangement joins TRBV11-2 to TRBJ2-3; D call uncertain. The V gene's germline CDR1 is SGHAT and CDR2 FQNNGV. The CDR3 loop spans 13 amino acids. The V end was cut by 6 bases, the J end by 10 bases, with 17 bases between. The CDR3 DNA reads TGTGCCAGCAGGGTAGGAAGAATCAATGCGCAGTATTTT. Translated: CASRVGRINAQYF.

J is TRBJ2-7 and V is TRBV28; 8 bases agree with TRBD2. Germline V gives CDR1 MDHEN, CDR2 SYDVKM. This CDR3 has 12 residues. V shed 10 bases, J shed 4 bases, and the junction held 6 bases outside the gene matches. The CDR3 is CATTSGRYEQYF. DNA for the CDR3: TGTGCCACCACTAGCGGCAGGTACGAGCAGTACTTC.

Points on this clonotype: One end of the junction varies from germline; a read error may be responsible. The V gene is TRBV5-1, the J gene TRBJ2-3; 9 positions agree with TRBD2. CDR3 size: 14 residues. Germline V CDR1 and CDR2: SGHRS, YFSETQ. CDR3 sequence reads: CACSHSGRSHTQYF. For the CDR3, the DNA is TGCGCCTGCAGTCACAGCGGGAGGTCCCATACGCAGTATTTT.

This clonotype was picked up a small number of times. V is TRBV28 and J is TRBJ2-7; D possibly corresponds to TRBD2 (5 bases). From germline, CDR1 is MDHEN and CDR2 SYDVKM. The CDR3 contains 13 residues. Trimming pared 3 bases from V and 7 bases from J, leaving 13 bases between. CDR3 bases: TGTGCCAGCAGTTTGGGTTATCGGGAAGAGCAGTACTTC. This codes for CASSLGYREEQYF.

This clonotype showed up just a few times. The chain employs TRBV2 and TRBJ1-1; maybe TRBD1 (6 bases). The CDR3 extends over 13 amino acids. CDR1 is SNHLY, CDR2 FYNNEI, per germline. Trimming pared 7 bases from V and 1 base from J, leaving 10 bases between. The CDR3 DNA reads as TGTGCCAGCAACGAGGGGGAGAACACTGAAGCTTTCTTT. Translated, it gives CASNEGENTEAFF.

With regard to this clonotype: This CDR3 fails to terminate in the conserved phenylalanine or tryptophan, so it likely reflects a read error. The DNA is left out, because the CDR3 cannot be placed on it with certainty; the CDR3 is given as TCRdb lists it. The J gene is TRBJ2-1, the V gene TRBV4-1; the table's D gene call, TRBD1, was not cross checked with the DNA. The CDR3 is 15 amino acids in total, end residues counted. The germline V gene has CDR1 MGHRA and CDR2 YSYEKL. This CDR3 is CASSQDSAEGGEQLL.

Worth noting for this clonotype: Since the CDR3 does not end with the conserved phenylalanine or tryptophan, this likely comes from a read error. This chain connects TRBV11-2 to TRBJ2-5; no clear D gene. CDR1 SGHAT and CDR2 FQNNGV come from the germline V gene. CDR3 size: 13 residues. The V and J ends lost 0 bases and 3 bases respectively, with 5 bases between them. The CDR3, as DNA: TGTGCCAGCAGCTTAGAGCCCGAAGAGACCCAGTACCTT. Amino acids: CASSLEPEETQYL.

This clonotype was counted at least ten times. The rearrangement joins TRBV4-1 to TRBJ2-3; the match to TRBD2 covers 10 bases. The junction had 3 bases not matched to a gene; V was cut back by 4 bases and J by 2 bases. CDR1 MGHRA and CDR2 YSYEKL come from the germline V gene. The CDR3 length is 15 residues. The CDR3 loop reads CASSPGLADTDTQYF. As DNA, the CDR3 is TGCGCCAGCAGCCCCGGACTAGCGGACACAGATACGCAGTATTTT.

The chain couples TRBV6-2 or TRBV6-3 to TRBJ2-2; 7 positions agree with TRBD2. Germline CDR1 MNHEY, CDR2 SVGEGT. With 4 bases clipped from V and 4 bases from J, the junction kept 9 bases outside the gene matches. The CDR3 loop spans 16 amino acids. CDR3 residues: CASSSLAGAVTGELFF. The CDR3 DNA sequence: TGTGCCAGCAGTTCGTTGGCGGGAGCGGTCACCGGGGAGCTGTTTTTT.

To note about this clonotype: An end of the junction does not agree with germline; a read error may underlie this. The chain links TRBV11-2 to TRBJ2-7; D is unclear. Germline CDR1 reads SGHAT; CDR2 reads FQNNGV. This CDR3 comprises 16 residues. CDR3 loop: CASSPYVRPSSYEQHF. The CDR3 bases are TGTGCTAGCAGCCCCTATGTACGCCCCAGCTCCTACGAGCAGCACTTC.

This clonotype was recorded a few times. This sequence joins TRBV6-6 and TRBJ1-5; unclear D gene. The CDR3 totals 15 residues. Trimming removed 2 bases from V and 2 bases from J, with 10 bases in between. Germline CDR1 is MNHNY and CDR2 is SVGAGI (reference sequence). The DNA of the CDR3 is TGTGCCAGCAGTTACAGTCCCCAGGGCAATCAGCCCCAGCATTTT. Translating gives CASSYSPQGNQPQHF.